This TCR gamma chain came from a study of gamma-delta T cells after stem cell transplantation. V was pared by 6 bases and J by 6 bases, with 7 bases of the junction left unmatched. The CDR3 spans 13 residues. Germline CDR1 reads VENAVY; CDR2 reads YDSYNSRV. TCRdb re-called clones from the RT-PCR reads via CATT. The top ten hold 25% to 30% of the sample, which has about 700 gamma-chain clones, roughly 38% seen once. The rearrangement links TRGV8 to TRGJP2. The J gene, missing from TCRdb, was assigned here through DNA to germline matching. Specimen: gamma-delta T cells. The source is a human donor. It is not recorded whose cells these are; they may come from a transplant donor. CDR3 DNA sequence: TGTGCCACCTGGACCTGGGGTGATTGGATCAAGACGTTT. Encoded protein: CATWTWGDWIKTF.